The 10 T cell receptor beta chains reported below all come from one sample, sequenced in a study of blood T cell repertoires in COVID-19 (dated by TCRdb to about 2020). Libraries were built with the immunoSEQ multiplex PCR assay. The clones in this table, taken by TCRdb from immuneACCESS, are in-frame only. Not every clone is retained; where verified, under half of the shortfall comes from an unresolved V gene, and the cause of the rest is unknown. A total of 200,000 to 300,000 clones appear in this sample, around nine tenths of them only once. Of the sample, under 2% falls within the top ten clones. Sequenced: peripheral blood. The receptors derive from a woman in her fifties or sixties who had recovered from COVID-19.

The V gene is TRBV6-1, the J gene TRBJ2-4; tentative D call: TRBD1 (5 bases). Trimming removed 2 bases at V and 0 bases at J, with 11 bases between. Germline assignment: CDR1 MNHNS and CDR2 SASEGT. The CDR3 consists of 16 residues. The CDR3 nucleotides are TGTGCCAGCAGTGAACAGGGTCTACTAGCCAAAAACATTCAGTACTTC. This encodes CASSEQGLLAKNIQYF.

This chain links TRBV5-1 with TRBJ2-1, with 8 bases matching TRBD2. The J segment lost 6 bases and the V segment lost 3 bases, leaving 5 bases of the junction unmatched. The CDR3 contains 14 residues. Germline-derived CDR1 and CDR2 are SGHRS and YFSETQ. The DNA of the CDR3 is TGCGCCAGCAGCTCGGGACTAGATCCCAATGAGCAGTTCTTC. Translation gives CASSSGLDPNEQFF.

The chain is built from TRBV18 and TRBJ1-3; TRBD1 might be the D (5 bases). With 5 bases removed from V and 2 bases from J, the gap between germline ends came to 19 bases. CDR3 size: 17 residues. Germline V gene sequence: CDR1 KGHSH, CDR2 LQKENI. The CDR3 region is CASSDTPPGTPGNTIYF. In DNA form, the CDR3 reads TGTGCCAGCTCAGACACACCCCCCGGGACTCCTGGAAACACCATATATTTT.

The chain couples TRBV7-2 to TRBJ2-2; tentative D call: TRBD2 (5 bases). Trimming cost V 2 bases and J 6 bases, with 19 bases left between them. Germline assignment: CDR1 SGHTA and CDR2 FQGNSA. This CDR3 region has 17 residues. The CDR3 is CASSLRAASRQAGELFF. CDR3 coding DNA: TGTGCCAGCAGCTTAAGAGCGGCTAGCCGTCAGGCCGGGGAGCTGTTTTTT.

The chain links TRBV14 to TRBJ1-1; perhaps TRBD1 as D (6 bases). V gave up 5 bases and J gave up 10 bases, with 14 bases separating them. This CDR3 comprises 12 residues. The germline CDR1 and CDR2 sequences are SGHDN and FVKESK. CDR3: CASSKDSLGAFF. DNA of the CDR3: TGTGCCAGCAGCAAGGACAGTTTAGGAGCTTTCTTT.

CDR3 nucleotide sequence: TGTGCCAGCAGTTTACCAGGGTTGGGTACGCAGTATTTT. This encodes CASSLPGLGTQYF. The V gene is TRBV27, the J gene TRBJ2-3, with D possibly matching TRBD1 (5 bases). Trimming pared 2 bases from V and 8 bases from J, leaving 11 bases between. This CDR3 region has 13 residues. The V gene's germline CDR1 is MNHEY and CDR2 SMNVEV (reference sequence).

This chain connects TRBV7-2 to TRBJ2-7; TRBD1 aligns across 7 bases. Trimming took 4 bases from V and 5 from J; bases not matched to a gene: 8. Germline CDR1 SGHTA, CDR2 FQGNSA. CDR3 length equals 14 residues. Here the CDR3 DNA reads TGTGCCAGCAGCTCTCAGGGACAGTCCCACGAGCAGTACTTC. As protein: CASSSQGQSHEQYF.

The chain recombines TRBV14 with TRBJ2-5; TRBD2 matches at 9 bases. J lost 0 bases, V lost 0 bases, and 11 bases had no gene match. Germline values: CDR1 SGHDN, CDR2 FVKESK. This CDR3 has 19 amino acids. CDR3 amino acids: CASSQEAPGVAGDQETQYF. The CDR3 bases are TGTGCCAGCAGCCAAGAGGCCCCGGGGGTAGCGGGGGACCAAGAGACCCAGTACTTC.

The rearrangement uses TRBV20-1 and TRBJ2-1; D is uncertain. The CDR3 contains 11 residues. Trimming removed 3 bases from V and 9 bases from J, with 9 bases in between. CDR1 is DFQATT and CDR2 is SNEGSKA in the germline V gene (reference sequence). CDR3 sequence: CSASSQVEQFF. DNA of the CDR3: TGCAGTGCTAGTTCCCAGGTTGAGCAGTTCTTC.

The chain uses TRBV18 and TRBJ2-3; possibly TRBD2 for D (7 bases). The CDR3 runs 14 residues. The germline V and J ends were trimmed by 4 bases and 6 bases, with 14 bases remaining between them. In germline, CDR1 is KGHSH, CDR2 LQKENI. CDR3 in amino acids: CASSQAGAGDTQYF. The CDR3, as DNA: TGTGCCAGCTCACAGGCGGGGGCAGGGGATACGCAGTATTTT.